This TCR beta chain was retrieved from a study of Graves' ophthalmopathy and Graves' hyperthyroidism. RNA transcripts provided the template for amplifying TCR beta CDR3 regions. RT-PCR with HTBI primers came first, then second-round multiplex PCR. TCRdb recomputed calls from the multiplex PCR reads with MiXCR, one row per CDR3 protein. The sample has about 240,000 distinct CDR3 sequences; 40% to 50% are singletons. Notes on the study in general: Using 13 signatures, a model distinguished ophthalmopathy from stable hyperthyroidism, reaching 87.88% sensitivity and roughly 80% specificity.

Germline assignment: CDR1 WNHNN and CDR2 SYGVQD (reference sequence). The junction had 6 bases not matched to a gene; V was cut back by 6 bases and J by 2 bases. This CDR3 spans 15 amino acids. In regard to this clonotype: Antigen unknown.

The receptor was derived from an adult man with Graves' ophthalmopathy. Material for sequencing was peripheral blood. This chain links TRBV10-1 with TRBJ2-3, with 9 nucleotides matching TRBD1. CDR3 sequence reads: CASRRTGVATDTQYF. CDR3 nucleotide sequence: TGCGCCAGCAGACGGACAGGGGTAGCCACAGATACGCAGTATTTT.